This T cell receptor beta chain was identified during a study of CD8 T cells in ankylosing spondylitis. Study-level findings and limits: Some motif variants were previously reported in reactive arthritis synovial fluid and blood. Ankylosing spondylitis blood appeared to carry a characteristic TCR beta motif of roughly 8 highly homologous variants. The clones that were linked to disease were reported to be significantly enriched in matched synovial fluid samples from ankylosing spondylitis patients.

Germline V gene data show CDR1 as DFQATT and CDR2 as SNEGSKA (reference sequence). This CDR3 spans 11 amino acids. Trimming pared 5 bases from V and 4 bases from J, leaving 9 bases between. In TCRdb, the 5' RACE reads were re-called with MiXCR into one record per CDR3 protein. The sample yields hundreds of thousands of distinct CDR3 sequences, 12% seen once. At least ten counts were recorded for this clonotype. The antigen is unknown. V usage is TRBV20-1 and J usage is TRBJ2-7; D is possibly TRBD1 (6 bases). The TCR sequence derives from a male donor with ankylosing spondylitis. The sample comprised blood, either unsorted or a sorted T cell fraction (not recorded which). CDR3 sequence reads: CSAYTGYEQYF. The CDR3 DNA follows: TGCAGTGCTTACACAGGGTACGAGCAGTACTTC.